These T cell receptor beta chains were read from a single sample in a study of blood T cell repertoires in COVID-19. The method was immunoSEQ multiplex PCR; TCRdb's version includes in-frame clones alone and lacks a portion of them. The sample lists roughly 120,000 clones; approximately 90% were seen once. The sequenced material came from peripheral blood. All receptors derive from a man aged 45-60 years with COVID-19, enrolled during active disease. Both conserved end residues are part of each CDR3. D genes are given only for firm matches. Only part of the rows carry a size: once, few, many, or a class if the clone is expanded.

D: TRBD1; V: TRBV29-1; J: TRBJ1-2; size: -; CDR3: CSVSLDRDYGYTF; DNA: TGCAGCGTTTCCCTGGACAGGGACTATGGCTACACCTTC
D: TRBD2; V: TRBV5-4; J: TRBJ2-1; size: -; CDR3: CASSLGSGMVNEQFF; DNA: TGTGCCAGCAGCTTGGGTAGCGGGATGGTCAATGAGCAGTTCTTC
D: -; V: TRBV19; J: TRBJ2-7; size: once; CDR3: CATAAQLGEQYF; DNA: TGTGCCACCGCGGCCCAGTTGGGCGAGCAGTACTTC
D: TRBD2; V: TRBV11-2; J: TRBJ2-5; size: -; CDR3: CASSSTSGRGGTQYF; DNA: TGTGCCAGCAGCTCGACTAGCGGGAGGGGCGGGACCCAGTACTTC
D: -; V: TRBV5-1; J: TRBJ2-5; size: -; CDR3: CASSLVGGEETQYF; DNA: TGCGCCAGCAGCTTGGTAGGGGGAGAAGAGACCCAGTACTTC
D: -; V: TRBV2; J: TRBJ1-2; size: -; CDR3: CASRQGLYGYTF; DNA: TGTGCCAGTCGGCAGGGCCTTTATGGCTACACCTTC
D: -; V: TRBV5-5; J: TRBJ2-7; size: once; CDR3: CASSLASSYEQYF; DNA: TGTGCCAGCAGCTTGGCGTCCTCCTACGAGCAGTACTTC
D: -; V: TRBV25-1; J: TRBJ1-6; size: few; CDR3: CASSETSSPLHF; DNA: TGTGCCAGCAGTGAGACAAGTTCACCCCTCCACTTT
D: TRBD1; V: TRBV5-1; J: TRBJ1-1; size: -; CDR3: CASSPSETGGHTEAFF; DNA: TGCGCCAGCAGCCCATCCGAAACAGGGGGGCACACTGAAGCTTTCTTT
D: -; V: TRBV19; J: TRBJ1-5; size: few; CDR3: CASSIGGAPNQPQHF; DNA: TGTGCCAGTAGTATTGGGGGGGCGCCCAATCAGCCCCAGCATTTT
D: TRBD2; V: TRBV19; J: TRBJ2-2; size: -; CDR3: CASRGTSGITGELFF; DNA: TGTGCCAGTAGAGGGACTAGCGGGATAACCGGGGAGCTGTTTTTT
D: -; V: TRBV19; J: TRBJ1-5; size: -; CDR3: CASSPTRGASNQPQHF; DNA: TGTGCCAGTAGCCCGACCCGGGGGGCAAGCAATCAGCCCCAGCATTTT
D: TRBD1; V: TRBV19; J: TRBJ2-4; size: -; CDR3: CASQPGQGARGSVKNIQYF; DNA: TGTGCCAGCCAACCGGGACAGGGGGCGCGCGGTTCCGTCAAAAACATTCAGTACTTC
D: -; V: TRBV28; J: TRBJ2-1; size: once; CDR3: CASSSIGTGNNEQFF; DNA: TGTGCCAGCAGTTCAATAGGCACGGGTAACAATGAGCAGTTCTTC
D: TRBD2; V: TRBV9; J: TRBJ2-2; size: -; CDR3: CASSVSLRTGTSVTNTGELFF; DNA: TGTGCCAGCAGCGTATCTTTACGGACGGGGACTAGCGTTACGAACACCGGGGAGCTGTTTTTT
D: -; V: TRBV28; J: TRBJ2-7; size: -; CDR3: CASSLEFPSYEQYF; DNA: TGTGCCAGCAGTCTGGAGTTCCCCTCCTACGAGCAGTACTTC
D: -; V: TRBV29-1; J: TRBJ1-2; size: once; CDR3: CSVDEGLSANYGYTF; DNA: TGCAGCGTTGATGAGGGACTGTCAGCTAACTATGGCTACACCTTC
D: TRBD1; V: TRBV5-1; J: TRBJ2-5; size: -; CDR3: CASSSTTGGGETQYF; DNA: TGCGCCAGCAGCTCAACCACAGGGGGCGGAGAGACCCAGTACTTC
D: TRBD2; V: TRBV10-2; J: TRBJ2-1; size: -; CDR3: CASSDPGGDEQFF; DNA: TGCGCCAGCAGTGACCCGGGGGGGGATGAGCAGTTCTTC
D: -; V: TRBV7-9; J: TRBJ2-3; size: once; CDR3: CASSMGLRGNTQYF; DNA: TGTGCCAGCAGCATGGGACTCCGCGGAAATACGCAGTATTTT
D: TRBD1; V: TRBV4-3; J: TRBJ1-4; size: -; CDR3: CASSQGQGGEKLFF; DNA: TGCGCCAGCAGCCAAGGACAGGGGGGGGAAAAACTGTTTTTT
D: -; V: TRBV28; J: TRBJ1-1; size: -; CDR3: CASSLTGPPTEAFF; DNA: TGTGCCAGCAGTTTAACAGGGCCGCCCACTGAAGCTTTCTTT
D: TRBD1; V: TRBV30; J: TRBJ1-5; size: -; CDR3: CAWSRQGQANLPQHF; DNA: TGTGCCTGGAGCCGTCAGGGACAGGCGAACTTACCCCAGCATTTT
D: -; V: TRBV13; J: TRBJ1-1; size: -; CDR3: CASSLDGMRTEAFF; DNA: TGTGCCAGCAGCTTAGACGGTATGAGGACTGAAGCTTTCTTT
D: TRBD1; V: TRBV5-4; J: TRBJ1-6; size: -; CDR3: CASSLGSTGNNSPLHF; DNA: TGTGCCAGCAGCTTAGGGTCGACAGGGAATAATTCACCCCTCCACTTT
D: TRBD1; V: TRBV14; J: TRBJ2-5; size: once; CDR3: CASSPSRGLETQYF; DNA: TGTGCCAGCAGCCCGTCCAGGGGGTTGGAGACCCAGTACTTC
D: TRBD1; V: TRBV5-4; J: TRBJ2-5; size: -; CDR3: CASSGADRAQETQYF; DNA: TGTGCCAGCAGCGGCGCGGACAGGGCGCAAGAGACCCAGTACTTC
D: TRBD2; V: TRBV7-2; J: TRBJ2-1; size: -; CDR3: CASILTSGRATDEQFF; DNA: TGTGCCAGCATCCTCACTAGCGGGAGGGCCACGGATGAGCAGTTCTTC
D: -; V: TRBV5-1; J: TRBJ2-3; size: -; CDR3: CASSLGAGDEADTQYF; DNA: TGCGCCAGCAGCTTGGGCGCAGGGGATGAGGCAGATACGCAGTATTTT
D: -; V: TRBV7-2; J: TRBJ2-1; size: -; CDR3: CASSFITPLEQFF; DNA: TGTGCCAGCAGCTTTATTACTCCTCTTGAGCAGTTCTTC
D: TRBD1; V: TRBV19; J: TRBJ1-2; size: -; CDR3: CASRDRGPGYTF; DNA: TGTGCCAGTAGAGACAGGGGACCTGGCTACACCTTC
D: TRBD2; V: TRBV3-1/TRBV3-2; J: TRBJ2-5; size: -; CDR3: CASSQVLAGGPETQYF; DNA: TGTGCCAGCAGCCAAGTATTGGCGGGAGGGCCGGAGACCCAGTACTTC
D: TRBD1; V: TRBV15; J: TRBJ2-5; size: -; CDR3: CATSRERQGGETQYF; DNA: TGTGCCACCAGCAGGGAAAGACAGGGTGGGGAGACCCAGTACTTC
D: TRBD2; V: TRBV6-5; J: TRBJ2-3; size: -; CDR3: CASSSSSGGFTDTQYF; DNA: TGTGCCAGCAGTTCTTCTAGCGGGGGATTCACAGATACGCAGTATTTT
D: -; V: TRBV5-1; J: TRBJ2-3; size: -; CDR3: CASSRESSRGDTQYF; DNA: TGCGCCAGCAGTCGGGAGAGCTCTCGCGGAGATACGCAGTATTTT
D: TRBD2; V: TRBV2; J: TRBJ2-7; size: -; CDR3: CASGFLLGPSGGEPYF; DNA: TGTGCCAGCGGCTTTCTTTTGGGGCCTAGCGGGGGTGAGCCGTACTTC
D: -; V: TRBV21-1; J: TRBJ1-1; size: -; CDR3: CASSKASQGVAFF; DNA: TGTGCCAGCAGCAAAGCTTCTCAGGGCGTAGCTTTCTTT
D: TRBD1; V: TRBV7-9; J: TRBJ1-5; size: -; CDR3: CASSRGTGDNQPQHF; DNA: TGTGCCAGCAGCCGAGGGACAGGGGATAATCAGCCCCAGCATTTT
D: -; V: TRBV4-1; J: TRBJ1-5; size: -; CDR3: CASSRSGTNQPQHF; DNA: TGCGCCAGCAGCCGTTCAGGAACCAATCAGCCCCAGCATTTT